One sample yielded the 26 T cell receptor beta chains listed below, sequenced in a study of cytomegalovirus exposure and HLA in healthy donors. Primers included in the PCR were 60 Vbeta and 13 Jbeta primers. Using immunoSEQ multiplex PCR, the repertoire was profiled, and TCRdb retains in-frame clones only, with some absent. The sample comprises approximately 150,000 clones, roughly 80% of which are singletons, and about 10% rests with the top ten. Sequenced sample: PBMCs. The receptors originated from a man over 45 in good health and CMV-seropositive.

This rearrangement joins TRBV5-1 to TRBJ2-7; 7 nucleotides agree with TRBD1. CDR1 SGHRS and CDR2 YFSETQ come from the germline V gene. This CDR3 region has 14 residues. V gave up 2 bases and J gave up 7 bases; unmatched junction bases: 9. CDR3 sequence: CASSLGQGDGEQYF. The CDR3, as DNA: TGCGCCAGCAGCTTAGGGCAGGGGGATGGTGAGCAGTACTTC.

The sample holds a few counts of this clone. The rearrangement links TRBV19 to TRBJ2-1, with 8 bases aligning to TRBD2. Germline trimming cut 4 bases from V and 9 bases from J; bases unmatched to any gene: 11. Germline V gives CDR1 LNHDA, CDR2 SQIVND (reference sequence). CDR3 length: 15 amino acids. CDR3: CASSKEVGLVGEQFF. The DNA for the CDR3 is TGTGCCAGTAGTAAGGAGGTGGGACTAGTCGGTGAGCAGTTCTTC.

The rearrangement uses TRBV5-1 and TRBJ2-1, with TRBD1 matching 10 bases. J was trimmed by 8 bases and V by 0 bases; bases with no gene match: 5. This CDR3 has 15 residues. The germline V gene encodes CDR1 SGHRS and CDR2 YFSETQ. Written as DNA, the CDR3 is TGCGCCAGCAGCTTGGGGACAGGGGGTAAGGATGAGCAGTTCTTC. Its protein product is CASSLGTGGKDEQFF.

V usage is TRBV6-5 and J usage is TRBJ2-1, with TRBD2 as a possible D gene (6 bases). Germline CDR1 is MNHEY and CDR2 is SVGAGI. Trimming removed 6 bases at V and 9 bases at J, with 15 bases between. This CDR3 region has 13 residues. The CDR3 DNA is TGTGCCAGCAGCCGGGGGTCGGGAGTTGAGCAGTTCTTC. As protein: CASSRGSGVEQFF.

The genes are TRBV4-1 and TRBJ2-1; possibly TRBD2 for D (6 bases). CDR3 length: 15 amino acids. V shed 6 bases and J shed 0 bases, with 12 bases lying between them. Germline CDR1 is MGHRA and CDR2 is YSYEKL. The CDR3 nucleotides read TGCGCCAGCAGGGAGTACGGGAGCTCCTACAATGAGCAGTTCTTC. Residues: CASREYGSSYNEQFF.

This chain joins TRBV7-2 and TRBJ2-1, with unresolved D. Germline V gene data show CDR1 as SGHTA and CDR2 as FQGNSA. Trimming removed 5 bases at V and 8 bases at J, with 13 bases between. This CDR3 comprises 13 residues. The CDR3: CASSAEIIHEQFF. The CDR3 bases are TGTGCCAGCAGCGCGGAGATTATCCATGAGCAGTTCTTC.

This clone was recorded only once. CDR3 nucleotides: TGTGCCAGCAGCCTGGGGCAGGTCGACTATGGCTACACCTTC. Translating it yields CASSLGQVDYGYTF. This chain connects TRBV28 to TRBJ1-2; tentative D call: TRBD1 (5 bases). Germline assignment: CDR1 MDHEN and CDR2 SYDVKM. This CDR3 contains 14 residues. The V gene lost 6 bases and the J gene lost 3 bases, with 14 bases spanning the gap.

The chain has TRBV5-6 and TRBJ1-5; TRBD1 matches at 7 bases. Germline V gene data show CDR1 as SGHDT and CDR2 as YYEEEE. The V segment lost 8 bases and the J segment 0 bases; nucleotides outside the gene matches: 8. This CDR3 comprises 15 residues. The CDR3 nucleotides read TGTGCCAGAAGCCGGGACAGCAATAGCAATCAGCCCCAGCATTTT. This encodes CARSRDSNSNQPQHF.

The chain recombines TRBV4-3 with TRBJ1-1, with 7 bases matching TRBD1. This CDR3 is built from 13 residues. Germline V lookup: CDR1 LGHNA, CDR2 YSLEER. The V gene end was trimmed by 3 bases and the J gene end by 3 bases; junction bases not matched to a gene: 1. CDR3 sequence reads: CASSQQGDTEAFF. The CDR3 nucleotides are TGCGCCAGCAGCCAGCAGGGGGACACTGAAGCTTTCTTT.

The J gene is TRBJ2-7, the V gene TRBV4-1; a possible D gene is TRBD1 (6 bases). CDR1 and CDR2 from the germline V gene are MGHRA and YSYEKL. Deletions cut 3 bases from V and 1 base from J, with 16 bases between. The CDR3 loop spans 16 amino acids. The CDR3 nucleotides are TGCGCCAGCAGCCATGGCTCGACAGGTACATCCTACGAGCAGTACTTC. Translated, it gives CASSHGSTGTSYEQYF.

This rearrangement joins TRBV5-6 to TRBJ2-5; TRBD1 aligns across 9 bases. The CDR3 extends over 14 amino acids. After removal of 2 bases from V and 10 bases from J, the junction contained 9 bases not matched to a gene. From germline, CDR1 is SGHDT and CDR2 YYEEEE. The CDR3 region is CASSLQGAQGDQYF. The CDR3 DNA reads TGTGCCAGCAGCTTACAGGGGGCCCAAGGGGACCAGTACTTC.

The sample holds one count of this clone. This sequence joins TRBV11-1 and TRBJ2-1, with D possibly matching TRBD2 (5 bases). The V and J ends lost 1 base and 13 bases respectively, with 11 bases between them. The length of the CDR3 is 12 residues. Germline CDR1 and CDR2: SGHAT and FQDESV (reference sequence). Here the CDR3 reads CASSLGGLGQFF. The CDR3 DNA reads TGTGCCAGCAGCTTAGGAGGACTGGGACAGTTCTTC.

The chain recombines TRBV29-1 with TRBJ2-5, with D possibly matching TRBD2 (5 bases). CDR1 SQVTM and CDR2 ANQGSEA come from the germline V gene. Trimming removed 1 base from V and 5 bases from J, with 11 bases in between. The CDR3 is 13 amino acids. Here the CDR3 reads CSVEAEGKETQYF. CDR3 bases: TGCAGCGTTGAAGCCGAGGGTAAGGAGACCCAGTACTTC.

The gene calls are TRBV7-9 and TRBJ2-3; D not resolved. V was shortened by 0 bases and J by 5 bases, with 9 bases between the two germline ends. CDR1 SEHNR and CDR2 FQNEAQ come from the germline V gene (reference sequence). The CDR3 runs to 14 residues. CDR3 region: CASSLANFQDTQYF. DNA for the CDR3: TGTGCCAGCAGCTTAGCCAATTTTCAAGATACGCAGTATTTT.

The chain uses TRBV30 and TRBJ1-1; D uncertain. The CDR3 is 11 amino acids. The V gene's germline CDR1 is GTSNPN and CDR2 SVGIG (reference sequence). Trimming left V 2 bases short and J 5 bases short, with 6 bases between. The CDR3 region has the DNA TGTGCCTGGAGTTCGCGGACTGAAGCTTTCTTT. As protein: CAWSSRTEAFF.

The V call is TRBV28, the J call TRBJ1-3, with D perhaps matching TRBD1 (5 bases). The CDR3 extends over 15 amino acids. Germline V gene sequence: CDR1 MDHEN, CDR2 SYDVKM. Between the trimmed V and J ends, which lost 6 bases and 0 bases, there was a span of 12 bases. The CDR3 DNA reads as TGTGCCAGCAGCGCACAGGTTCCCTCTGGAAACACCATATATTTT. Amino acids: CASSAQVPSGNTIYF.

The chain carries TRBV19 and TRBJ2-7; D remains ambiguous. Trimming shortened V by 5 bases and J by 2 bases, and 16 bases separated the two germline ends. There are 15 residues in the CDR3. In germline, CDR1 is LNHDA, CDR2 SQIVND (reference sequence). The CDR3 here is CASSLRHLNTYEQYF. CDR3 nucleotides: TGTGCCAGTAGTTTAAGACACCTAAACACCTACGAGCAGTACTTC. Looking up the rest from reference TRBV19 and TRBJ2-7 gives the full variable domain: DGGITQSPKYLFRKEGQNVTLSCEQNLNHDAMYWYRQDPGQGLRLIYYSQIVNDFQKGDIAEGYSVSREKKESFPLTVTSAQKNPTAFYLCASSLRHLNTYEQYFGPGTRLTVT.

The gene calls are TRBV18 and TRBJ2-1; TRBD2 matches 7 bases. CDR1 is KGHSH and CDR2 is LQKENI in the germline V gene. CDR3 length equals 15 residues. The V gene end was trimmed by 2 bases and the J gene end by 0 bases; junction bases not matched to a gene: 1. In nucleotides, the CDR3 is TGTGCCAGCTCACCAAGGACTAGCTCCTACAATGAGCAGTTCTTC. It translates to CASSPRTSSYNEQFF. The complete variable domain, with remaining parts taken from reference TRBV18 and TRBJ2-1, reads NAGVMQNPRHLVRRRGQEARLRCSPMKGHSHVYWYRQLPEEGLKFMVYLQKENIIDESGMPKERFSAEFPKEGPSILRIQQVVRGDSAAYFCASSPRTSSYNEQFFGPGTRLTVL.

The chain joins TRBV10-3 to TRBJ2-3; 8 bases align to TRBD1. The CDR3 runs to 14 residues. Germline-derived CDR1 and CDR2 are ENHRY and SYGVKD. The V gene end was trimmed by 7 bases and the J gene end by 6 bases; junction bases not matched to a gene: 9. Here the CDR3 reads CAITPGQAQDTQYF. In DNA, the CDR3 is TGTGCCATCACCCCGGGACAGGCTCAGGATACGCAGTATTTT.

There are a few counts of this clone. V is TRBV4-2 and J is TRBJ2-1; 9 bases map to TRBD2. CDR1 is LGHNA and CDR2 is YNFKEQ in the germline V gene. This CDR3 region has 17 residues. The trim removed 0 bases at V and 7 bases at J, leaving 10 bases unmatched. The CDR3 reads CASSQEIAGEFWNEQFF. In nucleotides, the CDR3 is TGTGCCAGCAGCCAAGAGATAGCGGGGGAATTCTGGAATGAGCAGTTCTTC.

This clone was seen a single time. The chain employs TRBV6-6 and TRBJ2-3, with TRBD1 as a possible D gene (5 bases). The CDR3 totals 15 residues. Trimming left V 2 bases short and J 3 bases short, with 12 bases between. CDR1 and CDR2 from the germline V gene are MNHNY and SVGAGI (reference sequence). The CDR3 loop reads CASSYVQGGTDTQYF. CDR3 DNA: TGTGCCAGCAGTTACGTGCAGGGTGGTACAGATACGCAGTATTTT.

The chain uses TRBV11-2 and TRBJ2-5; TRBD2 matches 13 bases. Germline CDR1 is SGHAT and CDR2 is FQNNGV. The CDR3 has 15 residues. With 7 bases clipped from V and 5 bases from J, the junction kept 7 bases outside the gene matches. This CDR3 is CASTGLAGVGETQYF. Here the CDR3 DNA reads TGTGCCAGCACCGGACTAGCGGGGGTAGGGGAGACCCAGTACTTC.

V gene TRBV19 combines with J gene TRBJ2-7; D is possibly TRBD1 (6 bases). The CDR3 consists of 14 residues. V lost 1 base, J lost 0 bases, and 7 bases lay in between. Per germline, CDR1 LNHDA and CDR2 SQIVND (reference sequence). This chain's CDR3 is CASSIADSSYEQYF. Written as DNA, the CDR3 is TGTGCCAGTAGTATAGCGGACAGCTCCTACGAGCAGTACTTC.

V and J are TRBV6-4 and TRBJ2-3; 10 bases are shared with TRBD1. CDR1 MRHNA and CDR2 SNTAGT come from the germline V gene. CDR3 length equals 16 residues. This CDR3 is CPSGDRGWGRRDTQYF. The CDR3 DNA reads TGTCCTTCCGGGGACAGGGGCTGGGGGAGGCGAGATACGCAGTATTTT.

This clone was counted once. This chain's CDR3 is CASSMTVLNTEAFF. In DNA, the CDR3 is TGTGCCAGTAGTATGACAGTACTGAACACTGAAGCTTTCTTT. The V gene is TRBV19, the J gene TRBJ1-1, with a tentative D call TRBD1 (5 bases). Trimming left V 3 bases short and J 0 bases short, with 8 bases between. This CDR3 is 14 amino acids long. Germline CDR1 LNHDA, CDR2 SQIVND (reference sequence).

The CDR3 protein is CASSSWTSGGNEQFF. Here the CDR3 DNA reads TGCGCCAGCAGCTCCTGGACTAGCGGAGGTAATGAGCAGTTCTTC. The chain recombines TRBV5-1 with TRBJ2-1, with 10 bases that match TRBD2. Germline loops: CDR1 SGHRS, CDR2 YFSETQ. After removal of 3 bases from V and 7 bases from J, the junction contained 7 bases not matched to a gene. The CDR3 is made up of 15 amino acids.